This T cell receptor (beta chain) was recovered during a study of radiation and T cells in renal cell carcinoma. As for time point: baseline pretreatment blood. Noted treatment: 15 Gy SBRT to primary tumor, nephrectomy 4 weeks later. Some clones are missing from TCRdb's copy, which holds only in-frame ones; the method was immunoSEQ multiplex PCR. The data hold approximately 110,000 clones, with around 84% observed a single time. The CDR3 runs 14 residues. With 4 bases removed from V and 1 base from J, the gap between germline ends came to 10 bases. CDR1 is SGDLS, CDR2 YYNGEE, per germline. J is TRBJ2-3 and V is TRBV9; D unresolved. The sequence was obtained from a woman aged 55-70 years with renal cell carcinoma. The sample consisted of blood, taken from a patient whose treatment included radiotherapy and nephrectomy. CDR3 sequence reads: CASSPSTGTDTQYF. The CDR3 region has the DNA TGTGCCAGCAGCCCATCAACCGGCACAGATACGCAGTATTTT.